This T cell receptor (beta chain) derives from a study of T cell repertoires in cytomegalovirus infection. About the study: CMV epitopes, recently identified HLA-C-restricted and well-studied HLA-B-restricted, were used. A matching HLA type, together with CMV infection, was signaled by public TCR beta signatures. Study-wide results and limits: Dominating the ex vivo response were TCR beta clonotypes that were CMV-specific and HLA-C-restricted. Cumulative frequency (of public TCR beta family members) identified carriers of CMV plus the relevant HLA.

This clonotype was found many times. Its antigen is still unknown. TCRdb reprocessed the reads via MiXCR and lists one record per CDR3 protein. Of approximately 300,000 distinct CDR3 sequences listed, 25% to 35% are singletons. The input for sequencing was cultured PBMCs, taken from culture after CMV antigen stimulation. This clonotype was obtained from a human donor in good health (CMV status not recorded). Some clones in this sample may be carry-over from other donors' samples.

The CDR3 region is CASSVSGAGGTDTQYF. The CDR3 DNA reads TGTGCCAGCAGCGTCTCCGGGGCGGGGGGCACAGATACGCAGTATTTT. The chain employs TRBV7-2 and TRBJ2-3; 7 bases fit TRBD2. The CDR3 has 16 residues. V gave up 5 bases and J gave up 1 base; unmatched junction bases: 9. CDR1 SGHTA and CDR2 FQGNSA come from the germline V gene.